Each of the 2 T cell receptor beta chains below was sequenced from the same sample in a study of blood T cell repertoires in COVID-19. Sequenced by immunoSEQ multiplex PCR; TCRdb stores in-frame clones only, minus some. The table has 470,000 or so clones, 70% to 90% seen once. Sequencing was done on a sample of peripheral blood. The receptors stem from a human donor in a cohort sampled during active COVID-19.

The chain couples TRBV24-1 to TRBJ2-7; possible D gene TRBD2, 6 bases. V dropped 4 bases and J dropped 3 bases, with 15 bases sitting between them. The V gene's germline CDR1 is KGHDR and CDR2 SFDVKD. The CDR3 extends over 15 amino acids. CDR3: CATSDDTGGDYEQYF. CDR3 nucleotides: TGTGCCACCAGTGACGACACCGGCGGGGACTACGAGCAGTACTTC.

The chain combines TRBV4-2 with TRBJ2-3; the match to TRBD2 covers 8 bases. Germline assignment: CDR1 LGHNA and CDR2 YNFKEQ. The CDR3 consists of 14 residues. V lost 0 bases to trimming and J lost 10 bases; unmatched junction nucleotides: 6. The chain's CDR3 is CASSQDGGTSAQYF. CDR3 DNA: TGTGCCAGCAGCCAAGATGGGGGGACTAGTGCGCAGTATTTT.